This T cell receptor beta chain derives from a study of T cells after yellow fever vaccination. The study's findings and limits: Subsequent to the booster, the majority of primary-vaccination clones reappeared (around 95% CD4, about 90% CD8). Abundant clonotypes from the bulk population could have been carried over as contaminants into FACS-sorted repertoires.

The CDR3 is 17 amino acids. Trimming pared 6 bases from V and 4 bases from J, leaving 22 bases between. Looked up from germline, CDR1 is WSHSY and CDR2 is SAAADI. Conversion of TCR transcripts into cDNA relied on 5'RACE template switching, which added a universal primer site and UMIs. TCRdb re-analysed the 5' RACE reads in MiXCR, keeping a single row per CDR3 protein. The top ten hold 2.5% to 4% of the sample, which has fewer than 400,000 distinct CDR3 sequences, around 10% seen once. This clonotype was recorded a few times. Its antigen is unknown. The clonotype was recovered from a man younger than 35 who received the YFV17D yellow fever vaccine. The V and J genes are TRBV10-2 and TRBJ1-3, with a possible D match to TRBD1 (5 bases). This specimen consisted of CD4+ T cells sorted from PBMCs, obtained 45 days after the yellow fever booster vaccination. The CDR3 nucleotides are TGCGCCAGCAGCTTACACCCTGATGGGGGTGTCGGAAACACCATATATTTT. Protein: CASSLHPDGGVGNTIYF.